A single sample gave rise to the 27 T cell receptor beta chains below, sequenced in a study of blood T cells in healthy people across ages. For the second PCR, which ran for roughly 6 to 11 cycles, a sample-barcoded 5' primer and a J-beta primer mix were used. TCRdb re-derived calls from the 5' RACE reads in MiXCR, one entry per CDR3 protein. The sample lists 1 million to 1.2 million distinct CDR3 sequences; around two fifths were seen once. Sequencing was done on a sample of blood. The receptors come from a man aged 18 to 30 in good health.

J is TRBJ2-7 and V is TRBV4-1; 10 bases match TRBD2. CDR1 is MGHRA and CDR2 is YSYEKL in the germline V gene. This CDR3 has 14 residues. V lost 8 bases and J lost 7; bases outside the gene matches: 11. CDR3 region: CASWYVAGGNEQYF. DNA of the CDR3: TGCGCCAGCTGGTATGTAGCGGGGGGCAATGAGCAGTACTTC.

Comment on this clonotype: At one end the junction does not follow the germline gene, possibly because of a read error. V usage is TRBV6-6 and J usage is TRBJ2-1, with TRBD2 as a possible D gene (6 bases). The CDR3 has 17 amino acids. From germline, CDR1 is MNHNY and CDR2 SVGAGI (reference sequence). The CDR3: CASSSIAEGESCNEQFF. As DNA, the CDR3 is TGTGCCAGCAGTTCCATAGCGGAGGGAGAGTCCTGCAATGAGCAGTTCTTC.

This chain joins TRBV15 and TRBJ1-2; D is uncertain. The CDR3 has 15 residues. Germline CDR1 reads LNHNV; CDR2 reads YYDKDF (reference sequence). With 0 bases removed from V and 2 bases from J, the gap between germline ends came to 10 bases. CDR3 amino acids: CATSRDWDSNYGYTF. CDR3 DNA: TGTGCCACCAGCAGAGACTGGGATTCAAACTATGGCTACACCTTC.

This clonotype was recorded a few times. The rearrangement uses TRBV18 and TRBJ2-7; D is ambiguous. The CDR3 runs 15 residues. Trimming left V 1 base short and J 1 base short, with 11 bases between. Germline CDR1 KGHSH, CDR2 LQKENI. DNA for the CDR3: TGTGCCAGCTCACCACAGGGAAGGGCTTCCTACGAGCAGTACTTC. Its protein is CASSPQGRASYEQYF.

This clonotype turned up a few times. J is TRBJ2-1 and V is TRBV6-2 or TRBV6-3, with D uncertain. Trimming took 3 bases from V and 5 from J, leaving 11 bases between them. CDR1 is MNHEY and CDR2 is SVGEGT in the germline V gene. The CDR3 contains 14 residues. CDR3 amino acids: CASSYRRANNEQFF. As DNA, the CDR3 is TGTGCCAGCAGTTATAGACGGGCTAACAATGAGCAGTTCTTC.

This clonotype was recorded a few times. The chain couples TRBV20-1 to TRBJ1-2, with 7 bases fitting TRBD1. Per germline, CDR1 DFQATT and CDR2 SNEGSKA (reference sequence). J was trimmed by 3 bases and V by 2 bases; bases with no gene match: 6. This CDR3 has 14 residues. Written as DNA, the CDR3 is TGCAGTGCTAGACCGACGGGACAGCACTATGGCTACACCTTC. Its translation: CSARPTGQHYGYTF.

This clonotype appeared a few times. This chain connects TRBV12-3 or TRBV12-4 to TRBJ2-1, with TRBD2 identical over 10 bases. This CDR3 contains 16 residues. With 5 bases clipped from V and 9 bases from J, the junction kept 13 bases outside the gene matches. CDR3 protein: CASSAHPGTSVSEQFF. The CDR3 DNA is TGTGCCAGCAGTGCACACCCCGGGACTAGCGTGAGTGAGCAGTTCTTC.

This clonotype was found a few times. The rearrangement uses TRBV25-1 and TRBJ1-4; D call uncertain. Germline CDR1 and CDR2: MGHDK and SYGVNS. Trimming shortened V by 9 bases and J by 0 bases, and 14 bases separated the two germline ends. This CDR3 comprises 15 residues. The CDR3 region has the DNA TGTGCCAGAATCCACCAAGCTGCAACTAATGAAAAACTGTTTTTT. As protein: CARIHQAATNEKLFF. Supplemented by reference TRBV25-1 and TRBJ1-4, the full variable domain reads EADIYQTPRYLVIGTGKKITLECSQTMGHDKMYWYQQDPGMELHLIHYSYGVNSTEKGDLSSESTVSRIRTEHFPLTLESARPSHTSQYLCARIHQAATNEKLFFGSGTQLSVL.

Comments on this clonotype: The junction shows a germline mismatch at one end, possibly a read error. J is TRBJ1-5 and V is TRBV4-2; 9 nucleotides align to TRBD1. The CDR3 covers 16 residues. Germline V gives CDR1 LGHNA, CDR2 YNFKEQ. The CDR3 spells CASSQEQGARNQPQHF. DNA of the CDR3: TGTGCCAGCAGTCAAGAACAGGGGGCGAGGAATCAGCCCCAGCATTTT.

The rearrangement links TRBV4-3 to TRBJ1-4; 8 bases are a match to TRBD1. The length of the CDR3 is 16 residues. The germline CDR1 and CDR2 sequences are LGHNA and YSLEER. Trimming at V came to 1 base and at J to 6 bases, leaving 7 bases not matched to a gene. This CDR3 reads CASSQARTGSYEKLFF. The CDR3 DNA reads TGCGCCAGCAGCCAAGCCAGGACAGGGAGCTATGAAAAACTGTTTTTT.

Written as DNA, the CDR3 is TGTGCCAGCCGTGAGGGGGGACCGGCAGATACGCAGTATTTT. Translated, it gives CASREGGPADTQYF. V gene TRBV12-3 or TRBV12-4 combines with J gene TRBJ2-3; D may match TRBD1 or TRBD2 (6 bases each). Trimming left V 8 bases short and J 4 bases short, with 16 bases between. The CDR3 consists of 14 residues.

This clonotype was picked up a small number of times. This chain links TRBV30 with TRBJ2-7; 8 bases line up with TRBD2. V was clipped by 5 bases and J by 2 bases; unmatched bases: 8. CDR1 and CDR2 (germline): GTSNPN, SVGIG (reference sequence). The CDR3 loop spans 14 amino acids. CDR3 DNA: TGTGCCTGGCTCGCGGGAGGCTTTGCCTACGAGCAGTACTTC. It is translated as CAWLAGGFAYEQYF.

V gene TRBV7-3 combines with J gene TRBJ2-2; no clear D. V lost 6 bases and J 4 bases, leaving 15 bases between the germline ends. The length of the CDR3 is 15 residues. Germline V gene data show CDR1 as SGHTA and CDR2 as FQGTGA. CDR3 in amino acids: CASRFPGLITGELFF. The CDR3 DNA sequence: TGTGCCAGCAGGTTTCCAGGCTTGATCACCGGGGAGCTGTTTTTT.

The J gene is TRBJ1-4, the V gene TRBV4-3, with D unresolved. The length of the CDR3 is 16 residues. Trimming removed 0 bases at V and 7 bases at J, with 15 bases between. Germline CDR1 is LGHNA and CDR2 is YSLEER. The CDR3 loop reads CASSQDSSVRPEKLFF. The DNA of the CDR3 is TGCGCCAGCAGCCAAGATAGTTCCGTTCGGCCTGAAAAACTGTTTTTT.

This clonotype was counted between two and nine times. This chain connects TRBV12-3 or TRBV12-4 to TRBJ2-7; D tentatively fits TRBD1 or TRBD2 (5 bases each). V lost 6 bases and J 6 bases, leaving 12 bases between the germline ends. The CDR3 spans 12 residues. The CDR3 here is CASRTGAGEQYF. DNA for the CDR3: TGTGCCAGCAGAACCGGGGCTGGCGAGCAGTACTTC.

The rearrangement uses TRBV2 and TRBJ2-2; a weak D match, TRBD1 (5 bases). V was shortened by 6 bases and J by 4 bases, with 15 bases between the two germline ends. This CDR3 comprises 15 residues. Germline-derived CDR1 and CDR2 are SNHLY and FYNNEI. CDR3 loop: CASRSPGLFTGELFF. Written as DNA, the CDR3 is TGTGCCAGCAGGTCCCCAGGGCTCTTCACCGGGGAGCTGTTTTTT.

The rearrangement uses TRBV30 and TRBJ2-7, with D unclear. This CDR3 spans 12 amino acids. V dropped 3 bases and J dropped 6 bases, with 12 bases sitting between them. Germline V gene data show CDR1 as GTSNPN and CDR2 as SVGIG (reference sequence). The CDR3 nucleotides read TGTGCCTGGAGGAAAATGGGTTCCGAGCAGTACTTC. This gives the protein CAWRKMGSEQYF. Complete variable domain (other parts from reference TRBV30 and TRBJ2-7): SQTIHQWPATLVQPVGSPLSLECTVEGTSNPNLYWYRQAAGRGLQLLFYSVGIGQISSEVPQNLSASRPQDRQFILSSKKLLLSDSGFYLCAWRKMGSEQYFGPGTRLTVT.

DNA for the CDR3: TGTGCCAGCACCGGAAGCTGGGACACTGAAGCTTTCTTT. It codes for CASTGSWDTEAFF. The chain links TRBV11-2 to TRBJ1-1; no reliable D call. The germline CDR1 and CDR2 sequences are SGHAT and FQNNGV. This CDR3 contains 13 residues. Trimming took off 7 bases at V and 3 bases at J, with 12 bases between the two ends.

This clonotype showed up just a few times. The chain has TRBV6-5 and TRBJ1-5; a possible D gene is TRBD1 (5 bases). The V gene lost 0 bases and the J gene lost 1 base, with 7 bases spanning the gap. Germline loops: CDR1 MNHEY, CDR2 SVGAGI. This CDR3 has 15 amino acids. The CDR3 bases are TGTGCCAGCAGTTACTCGAAGGGGAGCAATCAGCCCCAGCATTTT. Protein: CASSYSKGSNQPQHF.

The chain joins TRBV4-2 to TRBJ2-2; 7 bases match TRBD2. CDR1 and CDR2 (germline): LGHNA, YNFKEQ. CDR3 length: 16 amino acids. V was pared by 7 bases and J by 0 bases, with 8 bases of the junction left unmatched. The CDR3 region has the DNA TGTGCCAGCACGCCGATGGGGGGGGCGAACACCGGGGAGCTGTTTTTT. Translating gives CASTPMGGANTGELFF.

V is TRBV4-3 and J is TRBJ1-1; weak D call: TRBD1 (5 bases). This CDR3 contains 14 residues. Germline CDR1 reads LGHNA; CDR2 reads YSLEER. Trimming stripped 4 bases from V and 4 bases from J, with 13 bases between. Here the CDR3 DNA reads TGCGCCAGCAGCCCTGGAAGGGACGGCACTGAAGCTTTCTTT. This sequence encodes CASSPGRDGTEAFF.

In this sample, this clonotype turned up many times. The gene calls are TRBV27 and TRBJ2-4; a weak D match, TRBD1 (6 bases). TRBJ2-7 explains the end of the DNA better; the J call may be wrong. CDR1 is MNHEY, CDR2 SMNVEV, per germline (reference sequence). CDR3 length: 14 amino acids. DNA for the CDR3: TGTGCCAGCAGTTTAGGGGCAGGGGACTACGAGCAGTACTTC. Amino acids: CASSLGAGDYEQYF.

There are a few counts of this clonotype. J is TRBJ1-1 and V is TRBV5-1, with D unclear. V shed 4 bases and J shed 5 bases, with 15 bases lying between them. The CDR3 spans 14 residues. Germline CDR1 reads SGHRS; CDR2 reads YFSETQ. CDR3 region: CASSPGSRGTEAFF. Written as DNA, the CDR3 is TGCGCCAGCAGCCCGGGTTCCCGGGGTACTGAAGCTTTCTTT.

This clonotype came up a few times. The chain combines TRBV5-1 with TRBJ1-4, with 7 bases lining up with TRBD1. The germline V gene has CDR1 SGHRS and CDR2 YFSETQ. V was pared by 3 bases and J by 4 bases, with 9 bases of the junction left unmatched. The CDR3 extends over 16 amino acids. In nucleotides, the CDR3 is TGCGCCAGCAGCTCAGGGAGGGGGCTCTTTAATGAAAAACTGTTTTTT. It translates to CASSSGRGLFNEKLFF.

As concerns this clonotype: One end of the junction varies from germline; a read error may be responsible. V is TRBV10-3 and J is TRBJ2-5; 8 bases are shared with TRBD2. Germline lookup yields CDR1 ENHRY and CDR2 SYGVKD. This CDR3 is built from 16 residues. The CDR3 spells CAISESSGSYQETQNF. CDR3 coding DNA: TGTGCCATCAGTGAGTCCAGCGGGAGCTACCAAGAGACCCAGAACTTC.

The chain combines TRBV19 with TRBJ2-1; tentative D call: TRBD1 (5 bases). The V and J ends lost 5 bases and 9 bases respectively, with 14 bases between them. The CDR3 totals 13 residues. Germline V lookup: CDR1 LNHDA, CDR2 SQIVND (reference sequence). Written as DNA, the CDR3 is TGTGCCAGTAGTGTCAGGGAAAGCAGTGAGCAGTTCTTC. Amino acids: CASSVRESSEQFF. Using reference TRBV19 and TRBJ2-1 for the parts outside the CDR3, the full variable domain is DGGITQSPKYLFRKEGQNVTLSCEQNLNHDAMYWYRQDPGQGLRLIYYSQIVNDFQKGDIAEGYSVSREKKESFPLTVTSAQKNPTAFYLCASSVRESSEQFFGPGTRLTVL.

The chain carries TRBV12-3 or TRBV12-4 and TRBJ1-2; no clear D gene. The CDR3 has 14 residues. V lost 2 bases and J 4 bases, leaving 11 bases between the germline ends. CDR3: CASSLRGISYGYTF. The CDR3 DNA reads TGTGCCAGCAGTTTACGGGGTATTTCCTATGGCTACACCTTC.